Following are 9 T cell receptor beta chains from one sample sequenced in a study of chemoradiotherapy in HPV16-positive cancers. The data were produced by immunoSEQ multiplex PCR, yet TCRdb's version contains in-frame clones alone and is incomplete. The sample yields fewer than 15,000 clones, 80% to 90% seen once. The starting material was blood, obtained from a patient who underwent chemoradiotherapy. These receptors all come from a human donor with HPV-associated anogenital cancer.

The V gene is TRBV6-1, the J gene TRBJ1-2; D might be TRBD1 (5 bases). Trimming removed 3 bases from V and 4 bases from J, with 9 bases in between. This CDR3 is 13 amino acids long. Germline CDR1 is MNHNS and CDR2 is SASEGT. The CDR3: CASSDRESYGYTF. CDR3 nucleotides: TGTGCCAGCAGTGACAGGGAGAGCTATGGCTACACCTTC.

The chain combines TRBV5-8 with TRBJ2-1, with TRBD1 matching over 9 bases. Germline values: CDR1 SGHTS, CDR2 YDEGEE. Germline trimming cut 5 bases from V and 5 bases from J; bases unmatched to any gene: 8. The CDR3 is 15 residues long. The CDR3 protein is CASRVGQGFDNEQFF. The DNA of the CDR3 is TGTGCCAGCAGGGTCGGACAGGGGTTCGACAATGAGCAGTTCTTC. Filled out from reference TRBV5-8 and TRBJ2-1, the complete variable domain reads EAGVTQSPTHLIKTRGQQATLRCSPISGHTSVYWYQQALGLGLQFLLWYDEGEERNRGNFPPRFSGRQFPNYSSELNVNALELEDSALYLCASRVGQGFDNEQFFGPGTRLTVL.

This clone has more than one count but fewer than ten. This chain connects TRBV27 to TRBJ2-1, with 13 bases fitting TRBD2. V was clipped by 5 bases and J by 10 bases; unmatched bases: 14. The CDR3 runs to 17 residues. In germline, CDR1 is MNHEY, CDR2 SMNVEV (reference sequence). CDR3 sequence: CASSLRTTSGRAGEQFF. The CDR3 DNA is TGTGCCAGCAGTCTCCGCACAACTAGCGGGAGGGCCGGGGAGCAGTTCTTC.

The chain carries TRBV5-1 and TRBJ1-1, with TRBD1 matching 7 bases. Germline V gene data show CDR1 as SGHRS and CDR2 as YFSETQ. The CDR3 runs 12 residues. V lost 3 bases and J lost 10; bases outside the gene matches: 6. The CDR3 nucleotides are TGCGCCAGCAGCTCGACAGGGTTGCGAGCTTTCTTT. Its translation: CASSSTGLRAFF.

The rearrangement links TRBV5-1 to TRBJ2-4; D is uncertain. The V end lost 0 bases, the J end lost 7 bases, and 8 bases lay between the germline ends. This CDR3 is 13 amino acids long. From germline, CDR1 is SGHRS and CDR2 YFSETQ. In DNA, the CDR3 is TGCGCCAGCAGCTTGGGAGAGAGGAACATTCAGTACTTC. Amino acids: CASSLGERNIQYF.

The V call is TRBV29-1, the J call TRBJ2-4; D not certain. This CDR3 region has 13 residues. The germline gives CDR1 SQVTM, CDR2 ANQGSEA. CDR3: CRNWCCLKNIQYF. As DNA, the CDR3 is TGCAGGAATTGGTGCTGCCTGAAAAACATTCAGTACTTC.

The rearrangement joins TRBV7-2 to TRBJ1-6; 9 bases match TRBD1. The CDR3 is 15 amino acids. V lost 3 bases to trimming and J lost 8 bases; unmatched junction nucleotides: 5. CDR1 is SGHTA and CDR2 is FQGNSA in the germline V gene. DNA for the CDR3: TGTGCCAGCAGCTTGCTACAGGGGGCGGATTCACCCCTCCACTTT. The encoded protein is CASSLLQGADSPLHF.

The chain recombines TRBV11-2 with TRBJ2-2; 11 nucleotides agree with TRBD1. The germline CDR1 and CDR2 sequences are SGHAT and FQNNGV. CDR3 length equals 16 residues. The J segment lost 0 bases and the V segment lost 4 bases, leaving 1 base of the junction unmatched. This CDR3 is CASSWTGGANTGELFF. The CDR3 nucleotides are TGTGCCAGCAGCTGGACAGGGGGCGCGAACACCGGGGAGCTGTTTTTT.

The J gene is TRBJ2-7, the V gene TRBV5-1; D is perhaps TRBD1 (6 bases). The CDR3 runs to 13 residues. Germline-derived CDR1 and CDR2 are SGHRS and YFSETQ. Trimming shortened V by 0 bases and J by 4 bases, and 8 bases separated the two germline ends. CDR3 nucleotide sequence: TGCGCCAGCAGCTTGGGAGGACAGTACGAGCAGTACTTC. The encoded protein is CASSLGGQYEQYF. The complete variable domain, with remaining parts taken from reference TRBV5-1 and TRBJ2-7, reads KAGVTQTPRYLIKTRGQQVTLSCSPISGHRSVSWYQQTPGQGLQFLFEYFSETQRNKGNFPGRFSGRQFSNSRSEMNVSTLELGDSALYLCASSLGGQYEQYFGPGTRLTVT.